This T cell receptor (beta chain) was recorded in a study of tumor-infiltrating lymphocytes in oesophageal squamous cell carcinoma. TCRdb re-analysed the PCR reads in MiXCR, keeping a single row per CDR3 protein. This table has 15,000 to 20,000 distinct CDR3 sequences, about 40% appearing once. Germline values: CDR1 WSHSY, CDR2 SAAADI. This CDR3 contains 14 residues. The chain is built from TRBV10-2 and TRBJ2-5; TRBD1 agrees at 7 bases. The J call may be wrong; the DNA end is better matched by TRBJ2-7. Sequenced: blood. The sequence was collected from a female donor with esophageal squamous cell carcinoma. CDR3: CASTTGAYSYEQYF. For the CDR3, the DNA is TGCGCCAGCACCACAGGGGCCTATTCCTACGAGCAGTACTTC.